These 32 T cell receptor beta chains originate from one sample sequenced in a study of shared clonotypes between healthy human individuals. The data were produced by immunoSEQ multiplex PCR, yet TCRdb's version contains in-frame clones alone and is incomplete. This sample has roughly 1.4 million clones, with 98% found just once. Material: naive CD4+ T cells sorted from blood. The subset denotes: CD45RA+ positively selected. These receptors came from a man younger than 40 in good health.

This chain joins TRBV29-1 and TRBJ1-2; TRBD1 aligns across 7 bases. This CDR3 spans 12 amino acids. Trimming at V came to 4 bases and at J to 7 bases, leaving 6 bases not matched to a gene. Germline assignment: CDR1 SQVTM and CDR2 ANQGSEA. This CDR3 reads CSVARGISGYTF. The CDR3 bases are TGCAGCGTTGCCAGGGGGATCAGTGGCTACACCTTC. Combining the CDR3 with reference TRBV29-1 and TRBJ1-2 gives the whole variable domain SAVISQKPSRDICQRGTSLTIQCQVDSQVTMMFWYRQQPGQSLTLIATANQGSEATYESGFVIDKFPISRPNLTFSTLTVSNMSPEDSSIYLCSVARGISGYTFGSGTRLTVV.

The chain uses TRBV9 and TRBJ2-2, with 10 bases fitting TRBD2. V was pared by 0 bases and J by 6 bases, with 2 bases of the junction left unmatched. This CDR3 region has 15 residues. CDR1 and CDR2 from the germline V gene are SGDLS and YYNGEE. This CDR3 is CASSVASGRAGELFF. The CDR3 DNA follows: TGTGCCAGCAGCGTAGCCAGCGGGAGGGCCGGGGAGCTGTTTTTT.

This chain links TRBV30 with TRBJ1-5; D possibly corresponds to TRBD1 (6 bases). V was clipped by 0 bases and J by 6 bases, with 12 bases between them. The CDR3 runs to 14 residues. Germline CDR1 GTSNPN, CDR2 SVGIG (reference sequence). Here the CDR3 DNA reads TGTGCCTGGAGTGTCAGGGGCGCGGGTCAGCCCCAGCATTTT. Translated: CAWSVRGAGQPQHF.

The genes are TRBV18 and TRBJ2-1, with 7 bases aligning to TRBD2. J was trimmed by 2 bases and V by 5 bases; bases with no gene match: 12. CDR3 length: 17 residues. Per germline, CDR1 KGHSH and CDR2 LQKENI. The CDR3 region is CASSSQSTGGPYNEQFF. CDR3 coding DNA: TGTGCCAGCTCATCCCAAAGCACGGGGGGACCCTACAATGAGCAGTTCTTC.

This chain joins TRBV10-2 and TRBJ1-2, with 7 bases identical to TRBD1. Trimming cost V 0 bases and J 8 bases; bases outside gene matches: 9. The CDR3 is 15 amino acids. The germline V gene encodes CDR1 WSHSY and CDR2 SAAADI. In DNA form, the CDR3 reads TGCGCCAGCAGTGAGTCGAGACAGGGACGAAGCGGCTACACCTTC. Its protein is CASSESRQGRSGYTF.

This rearrangement joins TRBV7-2 to TRBJ2-7; a possible D gene is TRBD2 (6 bases). From germline, CDR1 is SGHTA and CDR2 FQGNSA. The CDR3 runs to 13 residues. The ends were cut back, 4 bases at V and 5 bases at J, with 12 bases in the middle. CDR3: CASSSIGGDEQYF. In nucleotides, the CDR3 is TGTGCCAGCAGCTCCATCGGAGGGGACGAGCAGTACTTC.

This chain links TRBV11-2 with TRBJ1-2, with D maybe TRBD1 (5 bases). Trimming stripped 0 bases from V and 2 bases from J, with 16 bases between. The V gene's germline CDR1 is SGHAT and CDR2 FQNNGV. CDR3 length: 17 residues. This CDR3 is CASSLDPPAPGNYGYTF. In nucleotides, the CDR3 is TGTGCCAGCAGCTTAGACCCCCCAGCCCCAGGGAACTATGGCTACACCTTC.

The chain uses TRBV9 and TRBJ2-7, with 11 bases that match TRBD1. The germline V gene has CDR1 SGDLS and CDR2 YYNGEE. V trimming: 0 bases; J trimming: 5 bases; junction bases outside the gene matches: 4. This CDR3 region has 15 residues. DNA of the CDR3: TGTGCCAGCAGCGTAGAGGGGACAGGGGGGCACGAGCAGTACTTC. Translated, it gives CASSVEGTGGHEQYF.

This chain connects TRBV18 to TRBJ1-3; a possible D gene is TRBD1 (5 bases). The length of the CDR3 is 15 residues. CDR1 is KGHSH and CDR2 is LQKENI in the germline V gene. The V gene lost 8 bases and the J gene lost 4 bases, with 18 bases spanning the gap. The CDR3 coding sequence is TGTGCCAGCGCCCCATCCGCAGGGCAGGGAAACACCATATATTTT. Amino acids: CASAPSAGQGNTIYF. The full variable domain, in which reference TRBV18 and TRBJ1-3 provide the parts outside the CDR3, is NAGVMQNPRHLVRRRGQEARLRCSPMKGHSHVYWYRQLPEEGLKFMVYLQKENIIDESGMPKERFSAEFPKEGPSILRIQQVVRGDSAAYFCASAPSAGQGNTIYFGEGSWLTVV.

The chain combines TRBV10-3 with TRBJ1-5; D call uncertain. The length of the CDR3 is 14 residues. Germline V gives CDR1 ENHRY, CDR2 SYGVKD. Trimming removed 3 bases at V and 0 bases at J, with 6 bases between. The CDR3 coding sequence is TGTGCCATCAGTGATAGCGATAGCAATCAGCCCCAGCATTTT. Its protein product is CAISDSDSNQPQHF.

About this clone itself: Other nucleotide sequences in the sample specify the same CDR3. The rearrangement links TRBV29-1 to TRBJ2-7; 8 bases are shared with TRBD1. V dropped 5 bases and J dropped 4; count of bases not matched to a gene: 1. Per the germline V gene, CDR1 is SQVTM and CDR2 is ANQGSEA. The CDR3 covers 11 residues. The CDR3 DNA sequence: TGCAGCGTTCAGGGGGCTTACGAGCAGTACTTC. Its protein product is CSVQGAYEQYF.

This chain uses TRBV6-5 with TRBJ2-1, with 7 positions matching TRBD1. CDR3 length: 15 amino acids. Germline V gene lookup returns CDR1 MNHEY and CDR2 SVGAGI. After removal of 6 bases from V and 0 bases from J, the junction contained 5 bases not matched to a gene. CDR3 sequence reads: CASRPTGVSYNEQFF. The CDR3 DNA follows: TGTGCCAGCAGACCAACAGGGGTCTCCTACAATGAGCAGTTCTTC.

J is TRBJ2-5 and V is TRBV28; 7 bases are shared with TRBD1. The CDR3 has 16 residues. Trimming cost V 7 bases and J 1 base; bases outside gene matches: 12. Germline assignment: CDR1 MDHEN and CDR2 SYDVKM. The chain's CDR3 is CASNLRGQPPQETQYF. CDR3 nucleotide sequence: TGTGCCAGCAACCTTAGGGGACAGCCCCCCCAAGAGACCCAGTACTTC.

The table lists this clone with a count of one. This CDR3 is also generated by other DNA sequences in the sample. The chain joins TRBV7-9 to TRBJ1-2; D gene ambiguous. CDR1 SEHNR and CDR2 FQNEAQ come from the germline V gene (reference sequence). The CDR3 has 12 amino acids. V lost 1 base and J 5 bases, leaving 5 bases between the germline ends. For the CDR3, the DNA is TGTGCCAGCAGCTTAGAAGGGTATGGCTACACCTTC. Translating gives CASSLEGYGYTF.

This rearrangement joins TRBV7-9 to TRBJ2-1; TRBD1 might be the D (5 bases). Germline V CDR1 and CDR2: SEHNR, FQNEAQ (reference sequence). The CDR3 is 11 residues long. Trimming stripped 5 bases from V and 8 bases from J, with 7 bases between. CDR3: CASSGAHEQFF. The CDR3 DNA reads TGTGCCAGCAGCGGGGCACATGAGCAGTTCTTC.

This clone was recorded only once. The chain couples TRBV5-1 to TRBJ2-1, with a tentative D call TRBD2 (6 bases). V lost 1 base to trimming and J lost 10 bases, with 15 bases between them. CDR1 and CDR2 from the germline V gene are SGHRS and YFSETQ. The CDR3 spans 14 residues. CDR3 nucleotide sequence: TGCGCCAGCAGCTTGCCAACCAGCGCGGGGGAGCAGTTCTTC. Protein sequence: CASSLPTSAGEQFF.

J is TRBJ1-2 and V is TRBV5-8, with D tentatively TRBD1 (5 bases). Germline loops: CDR1 SGHTS, CDR2 YDEGEE. The V gene lost 0 bases and the J gene lost 7 bases, with 16 bases spanning the gap. This CDR3 spans 15 amino acids. The CDR3 region has the DNA TGTGCCAGCAGCTTGGAGCAGGGTATCTTAGGTGGCTACACCTTC. Amino acid sequence: CASSLEQGILGGYTF.

The rearrangement joins TRBV4-3 to TRBJ2-5, with 10 nucleotides matching TRBD2. Losses at the gene ends were 0 bases for V and 5 bases for J; bases not matched to a gene: 6. Germline V gene lookup returns CDR1 LGHNA and CDR2 YSLEER. This CDR3 contains 16 residues. The CDR3 nucleotides read TGCGCCAGCAGCCAAGATCGACTAGCGGGTCGGGAGACCCAGTACTTC. It specifies CASSQDRLAGRETQYF.

V usage is TRBV4-3 and J usage is TRBJ1-2, with 11 bases fitting TRBD1. V lost 3 bases to trimming and J lost 8 bases; unmatched junction nucleotides: 8. The CDR3 has 15 amino acids. Per germline, CDR1 LGHNA and CDR2 YSLEER. CDR3 DNA sequence: TGCGCCAGCAGCCAGGGGACAGGGGGAAAGGGAGGCTACACCTTC. As protein: CASSQGTGGKGGYTF.

The chain employs TRBV7-3 and TRBJ1-2; a possible D gene is TRBD1 (6 bases). Trimming took off 3 bases at V and 7 bases at J, with 15 bases between the two ends. The CDR3 totals 14 residues. Per germline, CDR1 SGHTA and CDR2 FQGTGA. CDR3 protein: CASSFPRTVRGYTF. CDR3 bases: TGTGCCAGCAGCTTCCCCCGGACAGTTCGTGGCTACACCTTC.

This rearrangement joins TRBV28 to TRBJ1-4, with D hard to call. The CDR3 sequence is 12 residues long. Germline CDR1 and CDR2: MDHEN and SYDVKM. V was trimmed by 7 bases and J by 11 bases, leaving 14 bases between them. The CDR3 coding sequence is TGTGCCAGCACCCGTCGGACGGGTAAACTGTTTTTT. Its protein is CASTRRTGKLFF.

The rearrangement links TRBV5-4 to TRBJ2-3; 10 bases line up with TRBD2. Germline V CDR1 and CDR2: SGHNT, YYREEE (reference sequence). The CDR3 is 16 amino acids. Germline trimming cut 4 bases from V and 3 bases from J; bases unmatched to any gene: 8. The CDR3 bases are TGTGCCAGCAGCCCCTCCAGCGGGAGGGGAACAGATACGCAGTATTTT. This sequence encodes CASSPSSGRGTDTQYF.

This chain connects TRBV19 to TRBJ1-5, with TRBD1 as a possible D gene (6 bases). CDR1 and CDR2 (germline): LNHDA, SQIVND (reference sequence). This CDR3 has 16 amino acids. Between the trimmed V and J ends, which lost 4 bases and 6 bases, there was a span of 19 bases. The CDR3 spells CASSNRRTVIGQPQHF. CDR3 sequence (DNA): TGTGCCAGTAGTAACCGCCGGACAGTGATCGGTCAGCCCCAGCATTTT.

This chain connects TRBV5-1 to TRBJ2-1; 7 nucleotides align to TRBD2. The CDR3 covers 18 residues. The V gene end was trimmed by 0 bases and the J gene end by 3 bases; junction bases not matched to a gene: 12. Germline CDR1 SGHRS, CDR2 YFSETQ. In DNA, the CDR3 is TGCGCCAGCAGCTTGGCTGGCCTAGCGGAAACCCACTACAATGAGCAGTTCTTC. It translates to CASSLAGLAETHYNEQFF.

This clone is a singleton in its sample. The genes are TRBV9 and TRBJ2-3; perhaps D is TRBD1 or TRBD2 (6 bases each). This CDR3 spans 15 amino acids. The V and J ends lost 0 bases and 2 bases respectively, with 10 bases between them. The germline V gene has CDR1 SGDLS and CDR2 YYNGEE. The CDR3: CASSVVGGNTDTQYF. For the CDR3, the DNA is TGTGCCAGCAGCGTAGTAGGGGGGAACACAGATACGCAGTATTTT.

DNA of the CDR3: TGTGCCAGCAGCCCGAGGACCGAGCAGCGAGCTTTCTTT. Its translation is CASSPRTEQRAFF. The chain links TRBV7-8 to TRBJ1-1; D not resolved. The CDR3 spans 13 residues. Trimming removed 5 bases at V and 10 bases at J, with 17 bases between. Germline CDR1 is SGHVS and CDR2 is FQNEAQ.

The chain recombines TRBV28 with TRBJ2-7; D is unclear. Germline CDR1 is MDHEN and CDR2 is SYDVKM. The CDR3 is 14 amino acids. Deletions cut 5 bases from V and 2 bases from J, with 13 bases between. The CDR3 protein is CASSPLGPTYEQYF. The CDR3 DNA reads TGTGCCAGCAGTCCCCTCGGTCCAACCTACGAGCAGTACTTC.

This chain uses TRBV7-8 with TRBJ2-1; TRBD2 matches at 9 bases. Germline V gene data show CDR1 as SGHVS and CDR2 as FQNEAQ. V was pared by 6 bases and J by 2 bases, with 5 bases of the junction left unmatched. This CDR3 region has 15 residues. CDR3 nucleotides: TGTGCCAGCAGTTCTAGCGGGACTCCCTACAATGAGCAGTTCTTC. It yields the protein CASSSSGTPYNEQFF.

The V call is TRBV6-1, the J call TRBJ2-7; D call uncertain. Looked up from germline, CDR1 is MNHNS and CDR2 is SASEGT. This CDR3 has 13 amino acids. The V and J ends lost 5 bases and 6 bases respectively, with 14 bases between them. This CDR3 is CASSPTRRSEQYF. CDR3 nucleotide sequence: TGTGCCAGCAGTCCGACCCGGCGGTCCGAGCAGTACTTC.

About this clone itself: The same CDR3 arises from other DNA sequences in this sample as well. The chain links TRBV30 to TRBJ1-5; maybe TRBD1 (5 bases). This CDR3 is built from 13 residues. Between the trimmed V and J ends, which lost 1 base and 4 bases, there was a span of 8 bases. CDR1 and CDR2 (germline): GTSNPN, SVGIG (reference sequence). As DNA, the CDR3 is TGTGCCTGGAGTGGGGGGACGAATCAGCCCCAGCATTTT. Protein sequence: CAWSGGTNQPQHF.

The chain couples TRBV25-1 to TRBJ2-1, with TRBD2 as a possible D gene (5 bases). Trimming stripped 2 bases from V and 4 bases from J, with 15 bases between. Germline V gene lookup returns CDR1 MGHDK and CDR2 SYGVNS. This CDR3 spans 16 amino acids. CDR3: CASSELSGSFYNEQFF. CDR3 sequence (DNA): TGTGCCAGCAGTGAACTCAGCGGATCTTTTTACAATGAGCAGTTCTTC.

This chain connects TRBV27 to TRBJ1-5; 9 positions agree with TRBD1. Germline CDR1 reads MNHEY; CDR2 reads SMNVEV (reference sequence). The CDR3 loop spans 19 amino acids. V gave up 5 bases and J gave up 0 bases; unmatched junction bases: 14. CDR3 loop: CASSPRTGDDEYSNQPQHF. The CDR3 DNA reads as TGTGCCAGCAGTCCGCGGACAGGGGACGACGAGTATAGCAATCAGCCCCAGCATTTT.